One and the same sample provided the 6 T cell receptor beta chains below, sequenced in a study of T cell changes during pregnancy in multiple sclerosis (dated by TCRdb to between 2017 and 2020). Library preparation used the immunoSEQ multiplex PCR assay. TCRdb re-hosts the immuneACCESS table, in-frame sequences only. Its copies lack some clones; in the studies checked, an unresolved V gene accounts for under half of them, and the cause for the rest is not known. This sample is represented by almost 50,000 clones; approximately 93% of them were singletons. The ten biggest clones cover around 0.34% of the sample. Here the sequenced sample was CD4+ T cells from peripheral blood mononuclear cells, taken in the third trimester of pregnancy. These receptors originate from a female donor with multiple sclerosis, enrolled in a pregnancy study.

The chain couples TRBV4-2 to TRBJ2-1, with a tentative D call TRBD2 (6 bases). The germline V and J ends were trimmed by 0 bases and 8 bases, with 20 bases remaining between them. Germline assignment: CDR1 LGHNA and CDR2 YNFKEQ. This CDR3 is built from 17 residues. CDR3 sequence reads: CASSQDRRDLRNYEQFF. DNA of the CDR3: TGTGCCAGCAGCCAAGACAGGCGGGACCTCCGTAACTATGAGCAGTTCTTC.

The chain combines TRBV6-1 with TRBJ2-7; TRBD1 is a possible D gene (5 bases). In germline, CDR1 is MNHNS, CDR2 SASEGT. With 3 bases removed from V and 7 bases from J, the gap between germline ends came to 16 bases. This CDR3 spans 14 amino acids. DNA for the CDR3: TGTGCCAGCAGTGAGGTAGACAGCGTCAGGGAGCAGTACTTC. Protein: CASSEVDSVREQYF.

V is TRBV6-6 and J is TRBJ2-2; TRBD1 matches at 7 bases. The V gene's germline CDR1 is MNHNY and CDR2 SVGAGI (reference sequence). The CDR3 has 13 residues. J gave up 5 bases and V 6 bases, and 3 bases lay outside the gene matches. DNA for the CDR3: TGTGCCAGCAGCCTGACAGGGACCGGGGAGCTGTTTTTT. Translation: CASSLTGTGELFF.

This clone appeared a single time. The chain links TRBV27 to TRBJ2-3; 7 bases fit TRBD2. The trim removed 4 bases at V and 8 bases at J, leaving 12 bases unmatched. Germline loops: CDR1 MNHEY, CDR2 SMNVEV (reference sequence). This CDR3 comprises 15 residues. This CDR3 is CASSSPRGGSGTQYF. DNA for the CDR3: TGTGCCAGCAGTTCCCCCCGGGGCGGGAGTGGTACGCAGTATTTT.

This sequence joins TRBV28 and TRBJ2-3; 8 nucleotides align to TRBD1. From germline, CDR1 is MDHEN and CDR2 SYDVKM. The V and J ends lost 3 bases and 3 bases, in that order; junction bases with no gene match: 14. The length of the CDR3 is 18 residues. CDR3 bases: TGTGCCAGCAGTTTCGTGGGACAGGTACTACTCACAACAGATACGCAGTATTTT. Protein product: CASSFVGQVLLTTDTQYF.

J is TRBJ2-7 and V is TRBV27; 10 nucleotides line up with TRBD2. J gave up 3 bases and V 6 bases, and 11 bases lay outside the gene matches. CDR3 length: 16 residues. Germline V gene lookup returns CDR1 MNHEY and CDR2 SMNVEV (reference sequence). The chain's CDR3 is CASRELSSGRLYEQYF. The CDR3 nucleotides are TGTGCCAGCAGGGAGCTGTCTAGCGGGAGACTCTACGAGCAGTACTTC.